This T cell receptor (beta chain) was captured in a study of graft-versus-host responses after intestinal transplantation. At the level of the study: Each of the recipients got a multivisceral, liver-intestinal, or isolated intestinal transplant.

This clone was recorded a few times. Its antigen is unknown. TCRdb's table, derived via immunoSEQ multiplex PCR, lists solely in-frame clones and lacks some. The sample includes approximately 89,000 clones, roughly 90% of them seen just once. V dropped 6 bases and J dropped 4; count of bases not matched to a gene: 9. This CDR3 has 14 amino acids. The V gene's germline CDR1 is SNHLY and CDR2 FYNNEI. This chain connects TRBV2 to TRBJ2-7; TRBD1 agrees at 7 bases. This material consisted of unstimulated CD4+ T cells sorted from spleen or lymph node cells, taken before intestinal transplant. The clonotype originates from a human donor who received an intestinal transplant. The CDR3 DNA reads as TGTGCCAGCAGCGTAATACAGGGGTGGTACGAGCAGTACTTC. Its protein is CASSVIQGWYEQYF. The entire variable domain, with the rest obtained from reference TRBV2 and TRBJ2-7, is as follows: EPEVTQTPSHQVTQMGQEVILRCVPISNHLYFYWYRQILGQKVEFLVSFYNNEISEKSEIFDDQFSVERPDGSNFTLKIRSTKLEDSAMYFCASSVIQGWYEQYFGPGTRLTVT.